These T cell receptor beta chains were read from a single sample in a study of cytomegalovirus exposure and HLA in healthy donors. Sequencing used immunoSEQ multiplex PCR; TCRdb keeps in-frame clones, though not all of them. The sample's table shows just over 50,000 clones. The source material was PBMCs. The receptors stem from a woman aged 55-70 years in good health and CMV-seropositive. CDR3s include the opening cysteine and the closing phenylalanine or tryptophan. A D gene is named only where the DNA matches it firmly.

v_call	d_call	j_call	cdr3_aa	cdr3_nt
TRBV5-1	TRBD1	TRBJ2-1	CASSLNGQGYNEQFF	TGCGCCAGCAGCTTGAACGGACAGGGGTACAATGAGCAGTTCTTC
TRBV11-3	TRBD2	TRBJ2-7	CASSFTGTSNEQYF	TGTGCCAGCAGCTTCACGGGGACTAGCAACGAGCAGTACTTC
TRBV5-4	-	TRBJ2-7	CASSLAGSLSYEQYF	TGTGCCAGCAGCTTGGCCGGGTCTCTCTCCTACGAGCAGTACTTC
TRBV25-1	TRBD2	TRBJ2-3	CASSVKSGGGQNTQYF	TGTGCCAGCAGTGTCAAATCGGGGGGGGGTCAGAATACGCAGTATTTT
TRBV10-3	TRBD1	TRBJ2-5	CAISPGTGGGETQYF	TGTGCCATCAGTCCCGGGACAGGGGGCGGGGAGACCCAGTACTTC
TRBV5-8	-	TRBJ2-5	CASSLGAWETQYF	TGTGCCAGCAGCTTGGGCGCCTGGGAGACCCAGTACTTC
TRBV6-6	TRBD2	TRBJ2-3	CATSGGTDTQYF	TGTGCCACCTCGGGGGGTACAGATACGCAGTATTTT
TRBV5-6	-	TRBJ2-7	CASSLVSYRSYEQYF	TGTGCCAGCAGCTTGGTGAGCTACAGGTCCTACGAGCAGTACTTC
TRBV5-1	TRBD1	TRBJ2-7	CASSSLGTGGYEQYF	TGCGCCAGCAGCTCCTTGGGGACAGGGGGGTACGAGCAGTACTTC
TRBV11-2	TRBD2	TRBJ2-1	CASSIPSAGGHNEQFF	TGTGCCAGCAGCATCCCCTCTGCGGGGGGCCACAATGAGCAGTTCTTC
TRBV19	-	TRBJ2-7	CASSIVSGYEQYF	TGTGCCAGTAGTATAGTGTCGGGTTACGAGCAGTACTTC
TRBV10-1	TRBD1	TRBJ2-7	CASRLPGQAYEQYF	TGCGCCAGCAGACTGCCGGGACAGGCCTACGAGCAGTACTTC